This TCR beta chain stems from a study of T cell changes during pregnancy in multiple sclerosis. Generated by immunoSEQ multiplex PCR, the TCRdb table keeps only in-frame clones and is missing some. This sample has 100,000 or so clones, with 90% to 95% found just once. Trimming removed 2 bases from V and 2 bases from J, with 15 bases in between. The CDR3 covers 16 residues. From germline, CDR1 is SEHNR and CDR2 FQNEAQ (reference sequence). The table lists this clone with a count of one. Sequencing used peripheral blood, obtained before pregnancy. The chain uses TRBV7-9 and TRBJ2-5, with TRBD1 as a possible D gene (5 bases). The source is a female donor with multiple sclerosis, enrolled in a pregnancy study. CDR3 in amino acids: CASSLSLIRDQETQYF. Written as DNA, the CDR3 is TGTGCCAGCAGCTTAAGTCTCATCAGGGATCAAGAGACCCAGTACTTC.